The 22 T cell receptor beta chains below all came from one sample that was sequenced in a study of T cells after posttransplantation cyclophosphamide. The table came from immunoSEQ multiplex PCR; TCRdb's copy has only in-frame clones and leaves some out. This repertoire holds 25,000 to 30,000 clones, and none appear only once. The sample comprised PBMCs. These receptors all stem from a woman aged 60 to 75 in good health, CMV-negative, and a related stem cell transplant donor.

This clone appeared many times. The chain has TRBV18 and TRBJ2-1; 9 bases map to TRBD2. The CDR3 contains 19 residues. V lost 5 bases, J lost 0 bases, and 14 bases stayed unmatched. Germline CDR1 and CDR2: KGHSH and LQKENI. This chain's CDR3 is CASSTRGGRARFSYNEQFF. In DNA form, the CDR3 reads TGTGCCAGCTCAACCAGGGGCGGGAGGGCCCGATTCTCCTACAATGAGCAGTTCTTC.

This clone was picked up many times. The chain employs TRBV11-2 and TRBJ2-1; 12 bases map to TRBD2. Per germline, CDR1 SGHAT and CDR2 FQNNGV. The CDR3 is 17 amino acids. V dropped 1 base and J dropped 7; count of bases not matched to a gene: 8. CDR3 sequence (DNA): TGTGCCAGCAGCTTAGTTATACTAGCGGGAGGTTTAAATGAGCAGTTCTTC. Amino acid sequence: CASSLVILAGGLNEQFF.

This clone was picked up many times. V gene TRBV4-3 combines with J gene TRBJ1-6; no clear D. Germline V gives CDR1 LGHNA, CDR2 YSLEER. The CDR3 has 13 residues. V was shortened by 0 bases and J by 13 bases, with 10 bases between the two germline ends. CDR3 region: CASSQESVSPLHF. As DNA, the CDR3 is TGCGCCAGCAGCCAAGAATCTGTTAGCCCCCTCCACTTT.

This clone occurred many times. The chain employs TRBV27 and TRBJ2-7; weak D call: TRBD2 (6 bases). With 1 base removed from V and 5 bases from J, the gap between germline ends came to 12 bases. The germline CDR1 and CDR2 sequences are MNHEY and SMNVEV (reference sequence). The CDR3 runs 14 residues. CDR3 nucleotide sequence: TGTGCCAGCAGTTTATATCAGCGGGTTAACGAGCAGTACTTC. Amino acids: CASSLYQRVNEQYF.

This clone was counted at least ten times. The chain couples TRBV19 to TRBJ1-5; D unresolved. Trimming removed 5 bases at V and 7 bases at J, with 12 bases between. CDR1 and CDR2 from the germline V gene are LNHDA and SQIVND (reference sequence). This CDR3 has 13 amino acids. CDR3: CASSRGERQPQHF. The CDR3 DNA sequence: TGTGCCAGTAGTCGGGGTGAGAGACAGCCCCAGCATTTT.

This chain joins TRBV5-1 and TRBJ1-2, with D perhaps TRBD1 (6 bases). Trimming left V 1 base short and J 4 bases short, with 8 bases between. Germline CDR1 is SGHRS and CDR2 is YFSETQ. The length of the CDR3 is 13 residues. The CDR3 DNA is TGCGCCAGCAGCTTGACAGGGATCTATGGCTACACCTTC. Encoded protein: CASSLTGIYGYTF.

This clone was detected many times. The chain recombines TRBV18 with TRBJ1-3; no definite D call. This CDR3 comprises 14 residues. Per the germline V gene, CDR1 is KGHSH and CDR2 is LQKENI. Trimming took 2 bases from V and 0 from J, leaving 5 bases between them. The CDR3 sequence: CASSPSLSGNTIYF. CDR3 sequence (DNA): TGTGCCAGCTCACCAAGCCTCTCTGGAAACACCATATATTTT.

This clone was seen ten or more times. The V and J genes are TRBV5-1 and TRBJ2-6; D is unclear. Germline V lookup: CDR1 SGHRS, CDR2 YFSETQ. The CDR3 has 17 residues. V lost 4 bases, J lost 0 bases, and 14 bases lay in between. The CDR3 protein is CASSTHGRVSGANVLTF. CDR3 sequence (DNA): TGCGCCAGCAGCACCCACGGTCGGGTCTCTGGGGCCAACGTCCTGACTTTC. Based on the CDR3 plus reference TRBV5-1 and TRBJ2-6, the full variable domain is KAGVTQTPRYLIKTRGQQVTLSCSPISGHRSVSWYQQTPGQGLQFLFEYFSETQRNKGNFPGRFSGRQFSNSRSEMNVSTLELGDSALYLCASSTHGRVSGANVLTFGAGSRLTVL.

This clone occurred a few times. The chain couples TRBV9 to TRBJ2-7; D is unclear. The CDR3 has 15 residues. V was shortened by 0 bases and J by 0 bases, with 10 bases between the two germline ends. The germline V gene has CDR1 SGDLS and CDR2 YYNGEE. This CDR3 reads CASSVGEVNSYEQYF. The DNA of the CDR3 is TGTGCCAGCAGCGTAGGAGAGGTAAACTCCTACGAGCAGTACTTC.

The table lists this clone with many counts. The CDR3 region is CASGDSLGNTIYF. The CDR3 bases are TGTGCCAGCGGGGACAGTCTAGGAAACACCATATATTTT. The J gene is TRBJ1-3, the V gene TRBV11-2, with 7 bases matching TRBD1. Per germline, CDR1 SGHAT and CDR2 FQNNGV. The CDR3 has 13 residues. Trimming took 8 bases from V and 4 from J; bases not matched to a gene: 5.

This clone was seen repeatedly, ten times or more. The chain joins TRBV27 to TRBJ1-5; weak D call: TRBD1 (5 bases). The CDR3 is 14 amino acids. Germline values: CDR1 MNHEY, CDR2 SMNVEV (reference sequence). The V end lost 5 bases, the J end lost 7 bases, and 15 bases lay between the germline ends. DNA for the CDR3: TGTGCCAGCAGTCGACAGTTTCTGGACCAGCCCCAGCATTTT. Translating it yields CASSRQFLDQPQHF.

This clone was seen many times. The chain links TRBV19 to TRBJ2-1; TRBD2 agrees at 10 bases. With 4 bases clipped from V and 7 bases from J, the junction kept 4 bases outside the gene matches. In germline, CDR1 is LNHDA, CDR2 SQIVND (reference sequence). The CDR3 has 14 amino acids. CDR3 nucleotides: TGTGCCAGTAGTAGGGGACTAGCGAGTAATGAGCAGTTCTTC. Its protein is CASSRGLASNEQFF.

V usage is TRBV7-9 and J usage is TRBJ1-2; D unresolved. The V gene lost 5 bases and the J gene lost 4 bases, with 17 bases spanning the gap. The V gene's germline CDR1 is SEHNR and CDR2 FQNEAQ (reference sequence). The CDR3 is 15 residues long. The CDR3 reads CASSRPGEGPYGYTF. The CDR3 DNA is TGTGCCAGCAGCCGGCCCGGTGAGGGTCCCTATGGCTACACCTTC.

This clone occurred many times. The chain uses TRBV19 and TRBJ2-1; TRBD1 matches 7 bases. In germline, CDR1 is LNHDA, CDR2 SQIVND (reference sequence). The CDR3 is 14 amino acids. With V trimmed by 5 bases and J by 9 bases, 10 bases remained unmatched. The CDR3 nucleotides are TGTGCCAGTAGTTTTTCAACAGGGGTTGCTGAGCAGTTCTTC. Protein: CASSFSTGVAEQFF. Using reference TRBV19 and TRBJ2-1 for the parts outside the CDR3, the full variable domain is DGGITQSPKYLFRKEGQNVTLSCEQNLNHDAMYWYRQDPGQGLRLIYYSQIVNDFQKGDIAEGYSVSREKKESFPLTVTSAQKNPTAFYLCASSFSTGVAEQFFGPGTRLTVL.

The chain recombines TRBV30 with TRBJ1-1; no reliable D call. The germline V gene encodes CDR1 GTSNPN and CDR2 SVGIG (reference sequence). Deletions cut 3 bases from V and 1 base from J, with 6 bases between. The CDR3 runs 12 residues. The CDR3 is CAWSQQNTEAFF. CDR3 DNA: TGTGCCTGGAGCCAACAGAACACTGAAGCTTTCTTT.

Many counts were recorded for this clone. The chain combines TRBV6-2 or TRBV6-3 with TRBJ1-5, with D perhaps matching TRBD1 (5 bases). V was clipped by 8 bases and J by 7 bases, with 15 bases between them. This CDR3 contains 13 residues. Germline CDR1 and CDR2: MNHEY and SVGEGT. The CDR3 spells CASQWGGYQPQHF. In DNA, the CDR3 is TGTGCCAGCCAATGGGGGGGGTACCAGCCCCAGCATTTT.

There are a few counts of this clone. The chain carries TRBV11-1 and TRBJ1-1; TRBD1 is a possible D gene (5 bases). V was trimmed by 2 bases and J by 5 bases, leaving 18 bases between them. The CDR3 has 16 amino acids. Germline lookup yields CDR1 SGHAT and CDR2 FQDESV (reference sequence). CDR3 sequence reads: CASSLSNPREGTEAFF. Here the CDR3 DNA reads TGTGCCAGCAGCTTAAGTAACCCCAGGGAAGGTACTGAAGCTTTCTTT. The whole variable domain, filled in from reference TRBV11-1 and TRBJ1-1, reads EAEVAQSPRYKITEKSQAVAFWCDPISGHATLYWYRQILGQGPELLVQFQDESVVDDSQLPKDRFSAERLKGVDSTLKIQPAELGDSAMYLCASSLSNPREGTEAFFGQGTRLTVV.

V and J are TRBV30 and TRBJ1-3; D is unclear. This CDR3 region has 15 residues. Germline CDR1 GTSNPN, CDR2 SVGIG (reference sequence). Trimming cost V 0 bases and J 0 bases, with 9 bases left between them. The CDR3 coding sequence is TGTGCCTGGAGTGTAGTCCGGGGCTCTGGAAACACCATATATTTT. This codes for CAWSVVRGSGNTIYF.

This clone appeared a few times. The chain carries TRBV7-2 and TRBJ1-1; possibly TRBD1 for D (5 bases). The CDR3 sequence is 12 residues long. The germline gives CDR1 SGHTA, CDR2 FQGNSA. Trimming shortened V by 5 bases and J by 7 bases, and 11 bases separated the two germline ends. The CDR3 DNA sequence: TGTGCCAGCAGCCCCTACGGGGGTGAAGCTTTCTTT. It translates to CASSPYGGEAFF.

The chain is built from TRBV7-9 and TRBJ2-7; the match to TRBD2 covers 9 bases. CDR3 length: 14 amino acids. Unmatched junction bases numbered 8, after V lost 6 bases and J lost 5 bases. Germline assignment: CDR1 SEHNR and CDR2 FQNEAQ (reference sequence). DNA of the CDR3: TGTGCCAGCAGGCGTAGCGGGAGTAGCCACGAGCAGTACTTC. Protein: CASRRSGSSHEQYF.

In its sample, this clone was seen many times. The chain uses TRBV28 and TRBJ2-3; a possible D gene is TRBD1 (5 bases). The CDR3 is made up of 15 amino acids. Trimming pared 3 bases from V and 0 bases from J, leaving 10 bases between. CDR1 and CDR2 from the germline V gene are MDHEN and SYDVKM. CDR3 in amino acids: CASSFTGASTDTQYF. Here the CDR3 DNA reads TGTGCCAGCAGTTTTACAGGAGCTAGCACAGATACGCAGTATTTT.

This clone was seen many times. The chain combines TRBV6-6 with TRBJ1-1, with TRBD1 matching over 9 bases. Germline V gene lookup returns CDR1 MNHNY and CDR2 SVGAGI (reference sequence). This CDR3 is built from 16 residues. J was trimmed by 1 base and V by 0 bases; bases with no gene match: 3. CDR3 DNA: TGTGCCAGCAGTTACTCGGACAGGGGCAGGAACACTGAAGCTTTCTTT. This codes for CASSYSDRGRNTEAFF.